Listed below are T cell receptor beta chains from one sample, sequenced in a study of shared clonotypes between healthy human individuals. Method: immunoSEQ multiplex PCR; TCRdb's copy keeps in-frame clones and lacks some. The repertoire consists of around 1.1 million clones, with more than 75% occurring once and the leading ten covering under 0.8%. What was sequenced was memory CD4+ T cells from PBMCs. These TCRs come from a man aged 18 to 30 in good health. Some clones in this sample may be carry-over from other donors' samples. Each CDR3 is given with its conserved first and last residue. The size entry is marked missing in some rows and otherwise reads once, few, many or a size class.

v_gene	j_gene	abundance	CDR3aa
TRBV10-3	TRBJ2-7	.	CAAGTVSYEQYF
TRBV5-5	TRBJ1-1	.	CASSPIWVRDKAFF
TRBV19	TRBJ1-2	.	CASSIDRDNYGYTF
TRBV28	TRBJ2-2	.	CASSSPANTGELFF
TRBV11-2	TRBJ1-1	.	CASSAERLATEAFF
TRBV5-6	TRBJ2-1	.	CASSFGATGGSGNEQFF
TRBV6-1	TRBJ2-3	.	CASTNADTQYF
TRBV7-9	TRBJ1-1	.	CASSLSLNTEAFF
TRBV7-8	TRBJ1-3	.	CASSFGGQGNTIYF
TRBV4-2	TRBJ2-7	.	CASSQGGNYEQYF
TRBV29-1	TRBJ1-3	.	CSAEGQLDGNTIYF
TRBV11-2	TRBJ2-1	.	CASSARTVSSYNEQFF
TRBV5-4	TRBJ1-2	many	CASSPGRLSNYGYTF
TRBV9	TRBJ2-2	.	CASKRASNTGELFF
TRBV5-4	TRBJ2-2	once	CASKWTGVRSGELFF
TRBV6-6	TRBJ1-1	.	CASRETNTEAFF
TRBV14	TRBJ2-1	.	CASSPPGLYNEQFF
TRBV10-3	TRBJ2-7	.	CAIRGRDRDSYEQYF
TRBV29-1	TRBJ2-5	.	CSVDWGGGYF
TRBV6-5	TRBJ2-3	.	CASSYGGLAGPDTQYF
TRBV29-1	TRBJ2-1	.	CSGTPGYEQFF
TRBV19	TRBJ1-1	.	CASRDRGGMNTEAFF
TRBV5-4	TRBJ1-5	few	CASSLGGSNQPQHF
TRBV6-6	TRBJ2-3	.	CASSYARVDTQYF
TRBV19	TRBJ2-2	.	CASSPNTGVEVF
TRBV5-1	TRBJ2-1	.	CASSSKAVSYNEQFF
TRBV14	TRBJ2-1	.	CASSRRGAGNEQFF
TRBV30	TRBJ1-2	many	CAWSKGTGDGYTF
TRBV20-1	TRBJ1-1	.	CSASNEAFF
TRBV5-6	TRBJ2-5	.	CASSLRSGAKVETQYF
TRBV5-1	TRBJ2-7	once	CASSAGQGVEQYF
TRBV28	TRBJ2-1	once	CASRPTSGTYNEQFF
TRBV5-1	TRBJ2-2	.	CASLPSTGELFF
TRBV7-9	TRBJ2-2	.	CASRGMGTQNTGELFF
TRBV28	TRBJ1-2	once	CASSPQGRGYTF
TRBV6-1	TRBJ1-4	.	CASVRGSNEKLFF
TRBV9	TRBJ2-3	.	CASSVGRTDTQYF
TRBV28	TRBJ2-7	few	CASYRPTSGGTYEQYF
TRBV19	TRBJ1-2	.	CASIRDIGEDYGYTF
TRBV10-3	TRBJ1-4	.	CAISESGFSAEKLFF
TRBV28	TRBJ2-3	.	CASQRLAELTSTDTQYF
TRBV7-9	TRBJ2-1	.	CASSLVGNEQFF
TRBV5-1	TRBJ2-3	few	CASSDGLGTDTQYF
TRBV6-5	TRBJ2-6	once	CASSYGGGANVLTF